The clone carrying this T cell receptor beta chain was observed a few times. Data came from immunoSEQ multiplex PCR; TCRdb stores just in-frame clones and leaves some out. The table lists fewer than 250,000 clones, about 82% of them singletons, with 5.5% to 6.5% in the top ten. In Seattle, patients joined the study during active infection and were tracked longitudinally. These data originate in a study of blood T cell repertoires in COVID-19. About the study: Acute-phase and convalescent COVID-19 samples originated in the United States, Italy and Spain. In each case, the material was cDNA or gDNA derived from T cells, B-cell-depleted T cells, or PBMCs.

The receptor's source is a woman aged 80 or older with COVID-19, enrolled during active disease. Sequenced material: peripheral blood.

DNA of the CDR3: TGTGCCAGCAGTGACTCCCGGACTAGCGGGGGGAATGAGCAGTTCTTC. It is translated as CASSDSRTSGGNEQFF. The rearrangement uses TRBV6-4 and TRBJ2-1; TRBD2 matches 14 bases. Germline values: CDR1 MRHNA, CDR2 SNTAGT. The CDR3 is 16 residues long. V shed 0 bases, J shed 7 bases, and the junction held 2 bases outside the gene matches.